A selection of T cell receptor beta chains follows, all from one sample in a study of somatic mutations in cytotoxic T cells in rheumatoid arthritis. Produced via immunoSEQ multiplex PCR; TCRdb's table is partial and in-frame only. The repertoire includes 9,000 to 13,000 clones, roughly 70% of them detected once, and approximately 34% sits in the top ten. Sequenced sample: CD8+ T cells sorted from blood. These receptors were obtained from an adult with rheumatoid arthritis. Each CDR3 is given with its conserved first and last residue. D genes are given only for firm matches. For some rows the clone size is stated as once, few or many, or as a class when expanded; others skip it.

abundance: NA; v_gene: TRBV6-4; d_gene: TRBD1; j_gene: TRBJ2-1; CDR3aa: CASSAGGENEQFF; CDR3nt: TGTGCCAGCAGCGCAGGGGGCGAAAATGAGCAGTTCTTC
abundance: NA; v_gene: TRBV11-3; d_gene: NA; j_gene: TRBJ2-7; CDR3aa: CASSPDRTGYEQYF; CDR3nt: TGTGCCAGCAGCCCCGACCGAACCGGCTACGAGCAGTACTTC
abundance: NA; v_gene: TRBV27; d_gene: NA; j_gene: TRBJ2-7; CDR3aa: CASSLKGQGSYEQYF; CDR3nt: TGTGCCAGCAGTTTAAAAGGTCAGGGGTCCTACGAGCAGTACTTC
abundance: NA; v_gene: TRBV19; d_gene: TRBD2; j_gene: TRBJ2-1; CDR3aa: CASSITPSGYYNEQFF; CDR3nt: TGTGCCAGTAGTATAACCCCTAGCGGATACTACAATGAGCAGTTCTTC
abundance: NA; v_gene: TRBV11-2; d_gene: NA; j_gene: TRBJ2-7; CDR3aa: CASSLSGGSEQYF; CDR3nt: TGTGCCAGCAGCTTATCGGGGGGCAGCGAGCAGTACTTC
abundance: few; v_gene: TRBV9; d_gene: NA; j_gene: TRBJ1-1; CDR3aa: CASSVGGLSTEAFF; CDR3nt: TGTGCCAGCAGCGTAGGGGGTCTAAGCACTGAAGCTTTCTTT
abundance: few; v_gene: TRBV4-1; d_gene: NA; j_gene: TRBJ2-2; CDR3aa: CASSPIGQSGGELFF; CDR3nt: TGCGCCAGCAGCCCCATTGGACAGTCGGGCGGGGAGCTGTTTTTT
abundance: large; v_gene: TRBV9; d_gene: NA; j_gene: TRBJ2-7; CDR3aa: CASSVVIPAAYEQYF; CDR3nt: TGTGCCAGCAGCGTAGTAATCCCAGCGGCCTACGAGCAGTACTTC
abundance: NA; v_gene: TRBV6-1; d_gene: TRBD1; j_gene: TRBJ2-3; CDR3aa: CASSGTGVADTQYF; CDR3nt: TGTGCCAGCAGTGGGACAGGGGTCGCAGATACGCAGTATTTT
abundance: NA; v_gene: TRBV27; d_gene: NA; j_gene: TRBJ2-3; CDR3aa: CASRGWVIDTQYF; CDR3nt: TGTGCCAGCAGAGGGTGGGTAATAGATACGCAGTATTTT
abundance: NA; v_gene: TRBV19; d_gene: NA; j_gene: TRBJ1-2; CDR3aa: CASSIGARYGYTF; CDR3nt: TGTGCCAGTAGTATAGGGGCACGATATGGCTACACCTTC
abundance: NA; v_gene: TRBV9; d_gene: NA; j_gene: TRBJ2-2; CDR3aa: CASRGGSGELFF; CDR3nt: TGTGCCAGCAGGGGGGGAAGCGGGGAGCTGTTTTTT
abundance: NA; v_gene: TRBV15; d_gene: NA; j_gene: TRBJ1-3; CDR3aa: CATSRVTGSGNTIYF; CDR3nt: TGTGCCACCAGCAGAGTAACCGGGTCTGGAAACACCATATATTTT
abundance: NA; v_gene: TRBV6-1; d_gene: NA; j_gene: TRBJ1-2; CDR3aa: CASSDGDDYGYTF; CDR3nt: TGTGCCAGCAGTGACGGAGATGACTATGGCTACACCTTC
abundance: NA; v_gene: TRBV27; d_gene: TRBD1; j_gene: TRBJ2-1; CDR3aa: CASSWDSVNEQFF; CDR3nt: TGTGCCAGCAGTTGGGACAGTGTCAATGAGCAGTTCTTC
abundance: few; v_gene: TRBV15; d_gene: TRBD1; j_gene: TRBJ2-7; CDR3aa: CATSRTPNLASGQLYEQYF; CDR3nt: TGTGCCACCAGCAGAACCCCCAACCTAGCTTCGGGACAGCTCTACGAGCAGTACTTC
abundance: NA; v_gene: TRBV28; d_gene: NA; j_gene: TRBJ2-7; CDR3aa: CASSYGLGYEQYF; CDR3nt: TGTGCCAGCAGTTATGGTTTAGGCTACGAGCAGTACTTC
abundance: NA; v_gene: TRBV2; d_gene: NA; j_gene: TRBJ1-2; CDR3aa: CASRIGYGYTF; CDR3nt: TGTGCCAGCAGAATTGGCTATGGCTACACCTTC
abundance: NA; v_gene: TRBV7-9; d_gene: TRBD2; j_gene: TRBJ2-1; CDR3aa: CASSPPSGGAVNEQFF; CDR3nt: TGTGCCAGCAGCCCCCCTAGCGGGGGGGCGGTCAATGAGCAGTTCTTC
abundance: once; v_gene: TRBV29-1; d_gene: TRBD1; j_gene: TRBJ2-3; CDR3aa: CSVEPTGESTDTQYF; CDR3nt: TGCAGCGTTGAACCGACAGGGGAAAGCACAGATACGCAGTATTTT
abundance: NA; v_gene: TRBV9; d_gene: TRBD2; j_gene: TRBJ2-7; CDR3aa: CASSVGDYYEQYF; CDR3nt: TGTGCCAGCAGCGTGGGGGACTACTACGAGCAGTACTTC